The sequence of this TCR beta chain was determined in a study of human T cells and chemical hapten exposure. Turning to the study itself: TCR yields per sample varied, mainly owing to small pooled library volume differences.

How the authors handled the data: With a range of 23,224 to 690,600, the median per sample was roughly 97,000 TCRs. Via MiXCR, TCRdb re-called the RACE reads, giving one row per CDR3 protein. The V and J calls come from TCRdb's annotation, not from the publication. This table holds some 110,000 distinct CDR3 sequences, 12% found once. Looked up from germline, CDR1 is MNHNS and CDR2 is SASEGT. The CDR3 spans 15 residues. V shed 7 bases and J 4 bases; nucleotides not matched to a gene: 8. Noted time point: patch test 1, 2 weeks after DPC sensitization. Treatment defined: therapeutic diphenylcyclopropenone sensitization with weekly scalp DPC. Only after blood had been drawn was each patch test applied. Alopecia patients between 18 and 70 years old and suitable for DPC were used as donors.

This sample comprised whole blood, obtained in connection with sensitization to the hapten diphenylcyclopropenone (DPC). V gene TRBV6-1 combines with J gene TRBJ2-3; the match to TRBD2 covers 10 bases. This clonotype was obtained from a woman aged 45-60 years with alopecia areata. Some clones in this sample may be carry-over from other donors' samples. This CDR3 is CASNSLAGAPDTQYF. In nucleotides, the CDR3 is TGTGCCAGCAATAGTCTAGCGGGAGCGCCAGATACGCAGTATTTT.